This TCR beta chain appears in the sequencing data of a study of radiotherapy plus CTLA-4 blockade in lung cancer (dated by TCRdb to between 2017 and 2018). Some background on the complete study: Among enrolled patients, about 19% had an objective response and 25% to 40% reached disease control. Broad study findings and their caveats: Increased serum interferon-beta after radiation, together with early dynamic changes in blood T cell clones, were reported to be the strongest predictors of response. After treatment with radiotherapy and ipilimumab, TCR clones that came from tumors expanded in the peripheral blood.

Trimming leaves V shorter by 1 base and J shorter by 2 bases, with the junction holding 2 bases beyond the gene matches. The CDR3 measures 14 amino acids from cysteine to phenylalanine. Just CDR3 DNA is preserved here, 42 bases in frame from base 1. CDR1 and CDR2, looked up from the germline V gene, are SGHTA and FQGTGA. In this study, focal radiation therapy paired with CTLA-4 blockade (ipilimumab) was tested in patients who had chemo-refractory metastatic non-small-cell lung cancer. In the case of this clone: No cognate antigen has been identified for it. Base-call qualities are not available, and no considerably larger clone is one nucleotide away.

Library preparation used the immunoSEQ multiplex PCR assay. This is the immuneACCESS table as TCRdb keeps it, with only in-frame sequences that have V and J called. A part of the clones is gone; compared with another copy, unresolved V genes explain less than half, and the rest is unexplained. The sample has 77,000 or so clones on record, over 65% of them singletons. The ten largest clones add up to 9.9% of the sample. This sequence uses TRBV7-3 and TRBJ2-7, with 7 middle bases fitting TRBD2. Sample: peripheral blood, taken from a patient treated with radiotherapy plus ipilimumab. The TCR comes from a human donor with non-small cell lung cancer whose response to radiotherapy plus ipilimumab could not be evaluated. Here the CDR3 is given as CASSLNAGAYEQYF. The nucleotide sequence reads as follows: TGTGCCAGCAGCTTAAATGCGGGGGCCTACGAGCAGTACTTC.